This entry describes one T cell receptor (beta chain). What it recognizes is unknown. The source of the sample is a study of T cell repertoires in cytomegalovirus infection. Turning to the study itself: Based on public TCR beta signatures, there were indications of CMV infection and of a matching HLA type. Study-wide findings and caveats: The cumulative frequency of public TCR beta families identified carriers of CMV plus the relevant HLA. Ex vivo, HLA-C-restricted CMV-specific TCR beta clonotypes prevailed over the rest of the response.

TCRdb redid the calling of the reads with MiXCR, one entry per CDR3 protein. The sample yields approximately 500,000 distinct CDR3 sequences, 16% seen once. This TCR derives from a human donor in good health (CMV status not recorded). Some clones in this sample may be carry-over from other donors' samples. Specimen: CD8+ T cells from PBMCs.

This CDR3 is CASGPDSYEQYF. Here the CDR3 DNA reads TGTGCCAGCGGCCCGGACAGCTACGAGCAGTACTTC. V and J are TRBV2 and TRBJ2-7; perhaps TRBD1 as D (6 bases). The CDR3 length is 12 residues. Trimming removed 8 bases from V and 3 bases from J, with 11 bases in between. Germline loops: CDR1 SNHLY, CDR2 FYNNEI.